Each of the 27 T cell receptor beta chains below was sequenced from the same sample in a study of neurological immune-mediated disorders. MiXCR, applied by TCRdb to the 5' RACE reads, yields one record per CDR3 protein. The data contain over 25,000 distinct CDR3 sequences, roughly an eighth of them singletons. The specimen was PBMCs. The origin of the receptors is a man aged 55 to 70 in good health.

This clonotype was detected many times. The J gene is TRBJ2-5, the V gene TRBV5-1; a possible D gene is TRBD2 (6 bases). V was clipped by 4 bases and J by 5 bases, with 18 bases between them. This CDR3 is 15 amino acids long. The germline V gene encodes CDR1 SGHRS and CDR2 YFSETQ. CDR3 sequence (DNA): TGCGCCAGCAGCCAAAGGCCGGGGGAAGTCGAGACCCAGTACTTC. It translates to CASSQRPGEVETQYF.

In this sample, this clonotype turned up many times. This chain connects TRBV7-9 to TRBJ2-1, with 8 bases lining up with TRBD1. The V and J ends lost 4 bases and 7 bases, in that order; junction bases with no gene match: 6. CDR1 is SEHNR and CDR2 is FQNEAQ in the germline V gene (reference sequence). The CDR3 totals 14 residues. The CDR3 DNA reads as TGTGCCAGCAGCTCGAGACAGGGGCGGAATGAGCAGTTCTTC. Translating gives CASSSRQGRNEQFF.

This clonotype was recorded a few times. V usage is TRBV19 and J usage is TRBJ2-5; D unresolved. Germline loops: CDR1 LNHDA, CDR2 SQIVND (reference sequence). The V end was cut by 3 bases, the J end by 5 bases, with 4 bases between. The CDR3 sequence is 11 residues long. CDR3 nucleotides: TGTGCCAGTAGTATCGCCGAGACCCAGTACTTC. This translates into CASSIAETQYF.

This clonotype showed up many times. The chain has TRBV7-8 and TRBJ2-5, with 9 bases that match TRBD2. The junction had 11 bases not matched to a gene; V was cut back by 4 bases and J by 2 bases. The CDR3 spans 17 residues. Germline V CDR1 and CDR2: SGHVS, FQNEAQ. This chain's CDR3 is CASSSSIAGELQETQYF. The CDR3 DNA reads TGTGCCAGCAGCTCCTCGATAGCGGGGGAGTTACAAGAGACCCAGTACTTC.

This chain links TRBV12-3 or TRBV12-4 with TRBJ2-1, with 10 bases that match TRBD2. Losses at the gene ends were 4 bases for V and 10 bases for J; bases not matched to a gene: 10. This CDR3 is built from 15 residues. Here the CDR3 reads CASSSGTSVFREQFF. For the CDR3, the DNA is TGTGCCAGCAGTTCCGGGACTAGCGTCTTTAGGGAGCAGTTCTTC.

This clonotype came up many times. This rearrangement joins TRBV7-9 to TRBJ2-7, with TRBD1 matching 11 bases. The CDR3 runs to 15 residues. Germline lookup yields CDR1 SEHNR and CDR2 FQNEAQ (reference sequence). The junction had 8 bases not matched to a gene; V was cut back by 5 bases and J by 5 bases. CDR3: CASSPGTGGINEQYF. The CDR3 DNA is TGTGCCAGCAGCCCCGGGACAGGGGGTATCAACGAGCAGTACTTC.

This clonotype occurred many times. This chain joins TRBV20-1 and TRBJ2-3; TRBD2 agrees at 10 bases. Germline assignment: CDR1 DFQATT and CDR2 SNEGSKA (reference sequence). The CDR3 loop spans 14 amino acids. V lost 5 bases, J lost 6 bases, and 8 bases stayed unmatched. The CDR3 loop is CSAPQRGGIDTQYF. The CDR3 DNA reads as TGCAGTGCTCCACAGCGGGGGGGCATCGATACGCAGTATTTT.

The chain recombines TRBV12-3 or TRBV12-4 with TRBJ2-5; D gene unclear. Trimming took 6 bases from V and 2 from J, leaving 13 bases between them. CDR3 length equals 14 residues. Written as DNA, the CDR3 is TGTGCCAGCAGCCTACAGCACCCTCAAGAGACCCAGTACTTC. It specifies CASSLQHPQETQYF.

This clonotype was detected ten times or more. The chain couples TRBV5-5 to TRBJ1-3, with D tentatively TRBD1 (5 bases). V lost 1 base, J lost 0 bases, and 11 bases lay in between. This CDR3 has 16 residues. Germline CDR1 is SGHKS and CDR2 is YYEKEE (reference sequence). In DNA form, the CDR3 reads TGTGCCAGCAGCTTGTTCAGGGCTCGCTCTGGAAACACCATATATTTT. Its translation: CASSLFRARSGNTIYF.

This clonotype was detected many times. The V and J genes are TRBV28 and TRBJ2-7, with 11 bases fitting TRBD2. The CDR3 loop spans 18 amino acids. The V gene's germline CDR1 is MDHEN and CDR2 SYDVKM. Trimming removed 5 bases from V and 0 bases from J; junction bases left unmatched: 12. CDR3 loop: CASSTRHRLAGSSYEQYF. The DNA of the CDR3 is TGTGCCAGCAGTACCCGCCACAGACTAGCGGGAAGCTCCTACGAGCAGTACTTC. Supplemented by reference TRBV28 and TRBJ2-7, the full variable domain reads DVKVTQSSRYLVKRTGEKVFLECVQDMDHENMFWYRQDPGLGLRLIYFSYDVKMKEKGDIPEGYSVSREKKERFSLILESASTNQTSMYLCASSTRHRLAGSSYEQYFGPGTRLTVT.

In its sample, this clonotype was seen many times. This chain's CDR3 is CASSPQIVSSYNEQFF. CDR3 nucleotides: TGTGCCAGCAGCCCACAGATCGTGAGCTCCTACAATGAGCAGTTCTTC. This chain connects TRBV16 to TRBJ2-1; unclear D gene. Trimming took off 4 bases at V and 0 bases at J, with 13 bases between the two ends. The CDR3 length is 16 residues. Germline V gene data show CDR1 as KGHSY and CDR2 as FQNENV.

Many counts were recorded for this clonotype. The chain recombines TRBV4-3 with TRBJ1-2, with D perhaps matching TRBD1 (6 bases). CDR3 length equals 17 residues. The V gene lost 0 bases and the J gene lost 4 bases, with 18 bases spanning the gap. The V gene's germline CDR1 is LGHNA and CDR2 YSLEER. The CDR3 reads CASSQEGWGQSGYGYTF. CDR3 nucleotide sequence: TGCGCCAGCAGCCAAGAAGGGTGGGGACAAAGTGGCTATGGCTACACCTTC.

CDR3 coding DNA: TGCGCCAGCAGCTTGGCCTGTGTCAAGAACACTGAAGCTTTCTTT. Protein product: CASSLACVKNTEAFF. The gene calls are TRBV5-1 and TRBJ1-1; D unresolved. Per germline, CDR1 SGHRS and CDR2 YFSETQ. The CDR3 is 15 residues long. V lost 0 bases and J lost 1, with 10 bases in between.

This clonotype was observed many times. V usage is TRBV20-1 and J usage is TRBJ2-5, with D unclear. The V end was cut by 7 bases, the J end by 1 base, with 7 bases between. The CDR3 has 11 residues. The germline gives CDR1 DFQATT, CDR2 SNEGSKA (reference sequence). The CDR3 bases are TGCAGTGGTGAAGTCCAAGAGACCCAGTACTTC. It yields the protein CSGEVQETQYF.

The chain joins TRBV7-2 to TRBJ2-4; 11 nucleotides align to TRBD2. With V trimmed by 5 bases and J by 4 bases, 13 bases remained unmatched. CDR1 is SGHTA, CDR2 FQGNSA, per germline. The CDR3 extends over 18 amino acids. This CDR3 is CASSLTTRGLADKNIQYF. CDR3 sequence (DNA): TGTGCCAGCAGCCTTACTACTCGGGGACTAGCGGATAAAAACATTCAGTACTTC.

This clonotype was found many times. The rearrangement uses TRBV20-1 and TRBJ1-1; perhaps TRBD1 as D (6 bases). The germline gives CDR1 DFQATT, CDR2 SNEGSKA (reference sequence). This CDR3 has 15 amino acids. V was shortened by 6 bases and J by 1 base, with 18 bases between the two germline ends. CDR3 nucleotides: TGCAGTGCCACCCTATTGGGCAGGGGGAACACTGAAGCTTTCTTT. Translation gives CSATLLGRGNTEAFF.

This clonotype has a count of ten or more. This chain uses TRBV7-2 with TRBJ2-1; 9 bases fit TRBD2. V lost 0 bases to trimming and J lost 9 bases; unmatched junction nucleotides: 6. The CDR3 is 15 residues long. Germline values: CDR1 SGHTA, CDR2 FQGNSA. The CDR3 sequence: CASSLALAGKGEQFF. CDR3 coding DNA: TGTGCCAGCAGCTTAGCTCTAGCGGGGAAAGGTGAGCAGTTCTTC.

With regard to this clonotype: One base away lies a much larger clone, so this may be a sequencing read error. The chain has TRBV12-3 or TRBV12-4 and TRBJ1-4; no clear D. The CDR3 is 13 residues long. The CDR3 coding sequence is TGTGTCAGCTACAGTACAACTAATGAAAAACTGTTTTTT. Translation gives CVSYSTTNEKLFF.

This clonotype has at least ten counts. In DNA, the CDR3 is TGTGCCAGCAGCCCCCCAGGAGGGGCCAACGTCCTGACTTTC. As protein: CASSPPGGANVLTF. The chain uses TRBV7-3 and TRBJ2-6, with D uncertain. Germline V gene data show CDR1 as SGHTA and CDR2 as FQGTGA. The CDR3 is made up of 14 amino acids. V was clipped by 5 bases and J by 4 bases, with 9 bases between them. The variable domain in full, with the rest retrieved from reference TRBV7-3 and TRBJ2-6, is GAGVSQTPSNKVTEKGKYVELRCDPISGHTALYWYRQSLGQGPEFLIYFQGTGAADDSGLPNDRFFAVRPEGSVSTLKIQRTERGDSAVYLCASSPPGGANVLTFGAGSRLTVL.

This clonotype was observed at least ten times. CDR3 protein: CASSLGAGAYNEQFF. As DNA, the CDR3 is TGCGCCAGCAGCTTGGGGGCTGGGGCCTACAATGAGCAGTTCTTC. The V gene is TRBV5-1, the J gene TRBJ2-1; D ambiguous. The CDR3 totals 15 residues. Per germline, CDR1 SGHRS and CDR2 YFSETQ. The V end was cut by 0 bases, the J end by 2 bases, with 9 bases between.

In this sample, this clonotype turned up many times. This chain uses TRBV12-3 or TRBV12-4 with TRBJ1-1; perhaps TRBD1 as D (6 bases). Trimming took 6 bases from V and 1 from J, leaving 15 bases between them. The CDR3 is made up of 15 amino acids. CDR3 amino acids: CASRTGSAENTEAFF. CDR3 nucleotides: TGTGCCAGCAGAACAGGGTCCGCCGAGAACACTGAAGCTTTCTTT.

This clonotype was seen repeatedly, ten times or more. The J gene is TRBJ2-2, the V gene TRBV6-2 or TRBV6-3; D assignment may be TRBD1 or TRBD2 (5 bases each). Trimming took 5 bases from V and 9 from J, leaving 10 bases between them. The CDR3 spans 12 residues. Germline V gene data show CDR1 as MNHEY and CDR2 as SVGEGT. CDR3 sequence: CASSPGPWELFF. CDR3 nucleotide sequence: TGTGCCAGCAGTCCGGGACCATGGGAGCTGTTTTTT.

Many counts were recorded for this clonotype. The chain has TRBV24-1 and TRBJ2-3, with no clear D. This CDR3 contains 16 residues. Germline V lookup: CDR1 KGHDR, CDR2 SFDVKD. V was pared by 1 base and J by 0 bases, with 10 bases between. The CDR3 spells CATSDLRSTSTDTQYF. The CDR3 coding sequence is TGTGCCACCAGTGATTTAAGGTCCACTAGCACAGATACGCAGTATTTT.

In regard to this clonotype: At one end, the junction sequence differs from germline, possibly due to a read error. The genes are TRBV15 and TRBJ1-5, with D unclear. The CDR3 length is 14 residues. The germline V gene encodes CDR1 LNHNV and CDR2 YYDKDF (reference sequence). The CDR3 DNA reads as TGTGCCACCAGCAGAGGAGGCTGGAATCAGCCACAGCATTTT. Its translation is CATSRGGWNQPQHF.

This clonotype appeared many times. The chain combines TRBV19 with TRBJ2-1; D gene unclear. Trimming stripped 9 bases from V and 2 bases from J, with 17 bases between. The CDR3 is made up of 15 amino acids. Germline values: CDR1 LNHDA, CDR2 SQIVND (reference sequence). CDR3 DNA sequence: TGTGCCAGCACGACGTCAGCCGCGGCCTACAATGAGCAGTTCTTC. Its translation is CASTTSAAAYNEQFF.

There are many counts of this clonotype. This chain joins TRBV7-3 and TRBJ2-1; D not certain. CDR1 is SGHTA, CDR2 FQGTGA, per germline. The CDR3 extends over 13 amino acids. Trimming shortened V by 3 bases and J by 4 bases, and 7 bases separated the two germline ends. The CDR3 sequence is CASSFTHYNEQFF. The CDR3, as DNA: TGTGCCAGCAGCTTTACCCATTACAATGAGCAGTTCTTC.

This clonotype was picked up many times. V is TRBV6-5 and J is TRBJ2-1; maybe TRBD1 (5 bases). Germline-derived CDR1 and CDR2 are MNHEY and SVGAGI. This CDR3 is 14 amino acids long. V shed 3 bases and J shed 9 bases, with 15 bases lying between them. The chain's CDR3 is CASSYRLGVGEQFF. CDR3 in DNA: TGTGCCAGCAGTTATCGGCTAGGGGTGGGTGAGCAGTTCTTC.